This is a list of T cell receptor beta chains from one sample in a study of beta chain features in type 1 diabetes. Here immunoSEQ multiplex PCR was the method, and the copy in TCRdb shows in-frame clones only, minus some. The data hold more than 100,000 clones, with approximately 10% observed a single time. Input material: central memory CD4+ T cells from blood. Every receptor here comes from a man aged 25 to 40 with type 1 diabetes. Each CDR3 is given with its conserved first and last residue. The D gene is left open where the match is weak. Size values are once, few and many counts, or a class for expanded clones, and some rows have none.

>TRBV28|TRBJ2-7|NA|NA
TGTGCCAGCAGTTTATCAGGGGCGAGAAGCTACGAGCAGTACTTC
CASSLSGARSYEQYF
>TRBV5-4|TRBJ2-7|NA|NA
TGTGCCAGCAGCCAGGGCTCCTACGAGCAGTACTTC
CASSQGSYEQYF
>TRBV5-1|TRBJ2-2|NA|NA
TGCGCCAGCAGCTTGGAATCCCCGGGCGGGGAGCTGTTTTTT
CASSLESPGGELFF
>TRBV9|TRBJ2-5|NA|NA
TGTGCCAGCAGCAGATCTGAGGGGGACCAAGAGACCCAGTACTTC
CASSRSEGDQETQYF
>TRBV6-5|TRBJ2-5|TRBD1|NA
TGTGCCAGCAGTTACTCTGCGGGACAGGGAATGGAGACCCAGTACTTC
CASSYSAGQGMETQYF
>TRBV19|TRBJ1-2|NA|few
TGTGCCAGTAGTATGGACCAGATACAGGGAGGCTACACCTTC
CASSMDQIQGGYTF
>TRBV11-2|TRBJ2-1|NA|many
TGTGCCAGCAGCTTACAAAATGAGCAGTTCTTC
CASSLQNEQFF
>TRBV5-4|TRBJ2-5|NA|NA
TGTGCCAGCAGCTTCCGGACAGATCAAGAGACCCAGTACTTC
CASSFRTDQETQYF
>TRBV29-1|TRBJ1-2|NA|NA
TGCAGCGCCTCGGAAGGGGACTATGGCTACACCTTC
CSASEGDYGYTF
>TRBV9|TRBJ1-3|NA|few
TGTGCCAGCAGCCCACGGGAGGAAGGAAACACCATATATTTT
CASSPREEGNTIYF
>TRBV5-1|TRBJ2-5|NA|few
TGCGCCAGCAGCTGGGACCTGGGGGCTGAGACCCAGTACTTC
CASSWDLGAETQYF
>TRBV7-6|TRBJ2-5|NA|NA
TGTGCCAGCAGCTTAGCCCTACAAGAGACCCAGTACTTC
CASSLALQETQYF
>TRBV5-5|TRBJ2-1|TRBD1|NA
TGTGCCAGCAGCCGTACAGGGGTCCCCCTTAGGGATGAGCAGTTCTTC
CASSRTGVPLRDEQFF
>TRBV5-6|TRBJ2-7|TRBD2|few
TGTGCCAGCAGCTTGGAAGCGGGGGGCACCTACGAGCAGTACTTC
CASSLEAGGTYEQYF
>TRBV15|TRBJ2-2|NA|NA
TGTGCCACCAGCAGAGATTGGGTGGGGGCGAGCGGGGAGCTGTTTTTT
CATSRDWVGASGELFF
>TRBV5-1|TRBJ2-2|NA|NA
TGCGCCAGCAGCTACCCTTCGGAGGCCGGGGAGCTGTTTTTT
CASSYPSEAGELFF
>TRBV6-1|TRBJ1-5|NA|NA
TGTGCCAGCAGTGAAGGGCCGCGTCGGGATCAGCCCCAGCATTTT
CASSEGPRRDQPQHF
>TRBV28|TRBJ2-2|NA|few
TGTGCCAGCTCGAGGCGGGGTGTCACCGGGGAGCTGTTTTTT
CASSRRGVTGELFF
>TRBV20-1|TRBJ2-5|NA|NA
TGCAGTGCCCCGTCGTCCGAGACCCAGTACTTC
CSAPSSETQYF
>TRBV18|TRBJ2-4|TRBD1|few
TGTGCCAGCTCACCACAAAATGGACAGGCTCTGGGAAACATTCAGTACTTC
CASSPQNGQALGNIQYF
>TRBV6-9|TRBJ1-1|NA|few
TGTGCCGTGACGGCAGGCAACACTGAAGCTTTCTTT
CAVTAGNTEAFF
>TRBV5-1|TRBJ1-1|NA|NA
TGCGCCAGCAGCTTGGTCCCGGGAGGGACTGAAGCTTTCTTT
CASSLVPGGTEAFF
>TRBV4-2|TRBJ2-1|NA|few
TGTGCCAGCAGCCTCAACAGAGACAATGAGCAGTTCTTC
CASSLNRDNEQFF
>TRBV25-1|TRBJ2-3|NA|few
TGTGCCAGCAGTGGAGGTCTTAGCACAGATACGCAGTATTTT
CASSGGLSTDTQYF
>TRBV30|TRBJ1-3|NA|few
TGTGCCTGGCGACAGACCTCTGGAAACACCATATATTTT
CAWRQTSGNTIYF
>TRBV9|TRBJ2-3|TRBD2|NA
TGTGCCAGCAGCGTAGGGACTAGCGGGGGAGATACGCAGTATTTT
CASSVGTSGGDTQYF
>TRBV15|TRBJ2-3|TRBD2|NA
TGTGCCACCAGCAGAGCGCGGGGGTACACAGATACGCAGTATTTT
CATSRARGYTDTQYF
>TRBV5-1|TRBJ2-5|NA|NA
TGCGCCAGCAGCTTGGGCCGACAAAGCGAGACCCAGTACTTC
CASSLGRQSETQYF
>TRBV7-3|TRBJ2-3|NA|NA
TGTGCCAGCAGCCCCCAGCGGGGCACAGATACGCAGTATTTT
CASSPQRGTDTQYF
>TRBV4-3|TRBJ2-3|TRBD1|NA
TGCGCCAGCAGCCAAATATTCCCGGCGACAGGGCCTGAGGGAAATACGCAGTATTTT
CASSQIFPATGPEGNTQYF
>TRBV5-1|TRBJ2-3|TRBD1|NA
TGCGCCAGCAGCTCGACAGGGATACGCACAGATACGCAGTATTTT
CASSSTGIRTDTQYF
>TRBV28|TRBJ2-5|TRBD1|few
TGTGCCAGCAGTTCCCCGGGACAGCCACAACAAGAGACCCAGTACTTC
CASSSPGQPQQETQYF
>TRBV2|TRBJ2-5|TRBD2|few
TGTGCCAGCAGCCCGGGACTAGCGGGGAGAGAGACCCAGTACTTC
CASSPGLAGRETQYF
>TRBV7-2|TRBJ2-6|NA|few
TGTGCCAGCAGTTCCAAGGGGTCGAACGTCCTGACTTTC
CASSSKGSNVLTF
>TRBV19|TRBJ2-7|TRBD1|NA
TGTGCCAGTAGTCCGGGACAGGGGAAGAACGAGCAGTACTTC
CASSPGQGKNEQYF
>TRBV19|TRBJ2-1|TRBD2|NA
TGTGCCAGTACCACTATTGGAGCGGGGGGGAGCAATGAGCAGTTCTTC
CASTTIGAGGSNEQFF
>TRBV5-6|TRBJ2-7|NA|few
TGTGCCAGCAGCCTGGCAGGGCCTAGCTCCTACGAGCAGTACTTC
CASSLAGPSSYEQYF
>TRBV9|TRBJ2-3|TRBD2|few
TGTGCCAGCAGCGAGGGGACTAGCGGCTTCACAGATACGCAGTATTTT
CASSEGTSGFTDTQYF
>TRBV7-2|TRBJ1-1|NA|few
TGTGCCAGCAGCTTAGGCGGGGCTTTCGACACTGAAGCTTTCTTT
CASSLGGAFDTEAFF
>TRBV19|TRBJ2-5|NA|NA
TGTGCCAGTAGTATCGGGGGTAGAGAGACCCAGTACTTC
CASSIGGRETQYF
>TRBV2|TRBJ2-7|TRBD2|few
TGTGCCAGTGGCGAGGGAGGGTATGAGCAGTACTTC
CASGEGGYEQYF
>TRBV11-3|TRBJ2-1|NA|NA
TGTGCCAGCAGCTTAGAAAAGCAACCGACAGTCTCCTACAATGAGCAGTTCTTC
CASSLEKQPTVSYNEQFF
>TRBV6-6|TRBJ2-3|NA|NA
TGTGCCAGCAGTTACCAGAAGGGGCGCGGAGATACGCAGTATTTT
CASSYQKGRGDTQYF
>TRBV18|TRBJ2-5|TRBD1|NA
TGTGCCAGCTCACCATCGCGGGACAGGATAGAGACCCAGTACTTC
CASSPSRDRIETQYF
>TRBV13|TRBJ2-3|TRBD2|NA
TGTGCCAGCAGCTTGACTAGCGGGGACACAGATACGCAGTATTTT
CASSLTSGDTDTQYF
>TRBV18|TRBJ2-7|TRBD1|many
TGTGCCAGCTCACAGGGACAGCCTCCCGAGCAGTACTTC
CASSQGQPPEQYF
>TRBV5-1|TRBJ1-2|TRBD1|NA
TGCGCCAGCAGCTTCGGACAGGCGGAATACTATGGCTACACCTTC
CASSFGQAEYYGYTF
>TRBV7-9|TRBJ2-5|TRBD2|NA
TGTGCCAGCAGCTTAAGCGGGATTGAGACCCAGTACTTC
CASSLSGIETQYF
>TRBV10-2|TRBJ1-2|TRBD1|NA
TGCGCCAGCAGTGAGAAAAGGACAGGCTATGGCTACACCTTC
CASSEKRTGYGYTF
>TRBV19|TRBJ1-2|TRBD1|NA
TGTGCCAGTACCCCGGACAGGGGCTACGGCTACACCTTC
CASTPDRGYGYTF
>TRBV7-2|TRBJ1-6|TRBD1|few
TGTGCCAGCAGCATAAGTCCGGGACAGGATTCACCCCTCCACTTT
CASSISPGQDSPLHF
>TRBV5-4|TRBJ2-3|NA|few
TGTGCCAGCAGCTGGGACATCACAGATACGCAGTATTTT
CASSWDITDTQYF
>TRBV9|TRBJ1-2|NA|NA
TGTGCCAGCAGCGCCGGGACTAGGTATGGCTACACCTTC
CASSAGTRYGYTF
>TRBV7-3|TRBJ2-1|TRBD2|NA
TGTGCCAGCAGCTTAACGGCTAGCGGCTTCAATGAGCAGTTCTTC
CASSLTASGFNEQFF
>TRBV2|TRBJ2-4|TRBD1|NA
TGTGCCAGCCATACGGGACAGCAAAACATTCAGTACTTC
CASHTGQQNIQYF